This TCR beta chain is drawn from a study of neurological immune-mediated disorders. Whole-study findings and limits: It was HTLV-1-associated myelopathy that showed the most TCR clonal expansion, while multiple sclerosis showed the least, falling below healthy controls.

This clonotype was counted ten times or more. Its antigen is not known. Described time point: longitudinal time-point 1 (baseline). This CDR3 spans 16 amino acids. V lost 3 bases to trimming and J lost 2 bases, with 17 bases between them. The germline V gene encodes CDR1 LNHNV and CDR2 YYDKDF (reference sequence). By 5'RACE with 10-nucleotide random UMIs, the cDNA was made. MiXCR, run by TCRdb on the 5' RACE reads, gives a single entry per CDR3 protein. The table lists tens of thousands of distinct CDR3 sequences, about a tenth of them singletons. The specimen was PBMCs. The V and J genes are TRBV15 and TRBJ2-7, with a tentative D call TRBD2 (7 bases). The sequence was obtained from a man aged 25-45 years in good health. CDR3 DNA sequence: TGTGCCACCAGCAGTTACCCTGGGCGGGGGCCCTACGAGCAGTACTTC. As protein: CATSSYPGRGPYEQYF.